The present T cell receptor (beta chain) was sequenced within a study of T cell changes during pregnancy in multiple sclerosis. Sequencing used immunoSEQ multiplex PCR; TCRdb keeps in-frame clones, though not all of them. The table includes around 67,000 clones, about 90% detected once. Germline V lookup: CDR1 MNHNS, CDR2 SASEGT. V lost 8 bases to trimming and J lost 2 bases, with 12 bases between them. CDR3 length equals 14 residues. The receptor was derived from a female donor in good health, enrolled as a control in a pregnancy study. The starting material was peripheral blood, obtained after pregnancy. The chain uses TRBV6-1 and TRBJ2-2; possibly TRBD2 for D (5 bases). The CDR3 spells CASRTWTNTGELFF. The DNA of the CDR3 is TGTGCCAGCCGAACTTGGACTAACACCGGGGAGCTGTTTTTT.